Listed here are 13 T cell receptor beta chains from one sample, sequenced in a study of blood T cells in healthy people across ages. With a J-beta primer mix and a sample-barcoded 5' primer, a second PCR ran 7 to 11 cycles. Each CDR3 protein gets one entry after TCRdb re-called the 5' RACE reads with MiXCR. The table records approximately 800,000 distinct CDR3 sequences, 55% to 75% of them present only once. Sequencing was done on a sample of blood. The origin of the receptors is a man younger than 40 in good health.

This clonotype was picked up many times. This chain links TRBV20-1 with TRBJ2-7; 12 bases are a match to TRBD2. Germline V lookup: CDR1 DFQATT, CDR2 SNEGSKA (reference sequence). The CDR3 sequence is 15 residues long. Trimming cost V 1 base and J 4 bases; bases outside gene matches: 5. The CDR3 coding sequence is TGCAGTGCTAGAGTACTAGCGGGAGGAGATTACGAGCAGTACTTC. Translating it yields CSARVLAGGDYEQYF.

This clonotype was recorded only once. The chain links TRBV20-1 to TRBJ1-1, with D uncertain. The CDR3 extends over 16 amino acids. V dropped 0 bases and J dropped 2 bases, with 16 bases sitting between them. Germline assignment: CDR1 DFQATT and CDR2 SNEGSKA (reference sequence). The chain's CDR3 is CSARDLRTKGNTEAFF. The DNA for the CDR3 is TGCAGTGCTAGAGATCTAAGGACGAAGGGTAACACTGAAGCTTTCTTT.

The rearrangement joins TRBV25-1 to TRBJ2-1; 9 nucleotides match TRBD1. V shed 6 bases and J 8 bases; nucleotides not matched to a gene: 17. CDR1 and CDR2 from the germline V gene are MGHDK and SYGVNS. There are 17 residues in the CDR3. CDR3: CASREQGPTGGVYEQFF. The CDR3 bases are TGTGCCAGCAGGGAGCAGGGACCGACAGGGGGTGTTTATGAGCAGTTCTTC.

The chain employs TRBV7-2 and TRBJ2-4; D may be TRBD1 (7 bases). With the DNA end fitting TRBJ2-7 better, the J assignment may be wrong. This CDR3 region has 16 residues. Germline CDR1 SGHTA, CDR2 FQGNSA. The CDR3 is CASSLSWTGGDYEQYF. The CDR3 DNA is TGTGCCAGCAGCTTATCTTGGACAGGAGGGGACTACGAGCAGTACTTC.

This clonotype was counted only a few times. The gene calls are TRBV29-1 and TRBJ1-2; D is unclear. The CDR3 contains 9 residues. From germline, CDR1 is SQVTM and CDR2 ANQGSEA. Trimming stripped 7 bases from V and 8 bases from J, with 8 bases between. DNA of the CDR3: TGCAGCGCGGCATGCGGCTACACCTTC. Its translation: CSAACGYTF. Drawing the rest from reference TRBV29-1 and TRBJ1-2, the complete variable domain is SAVISQKPSRDICQRGTSLTIQCQVDSQVTMMFWYRQQPGQSLTLIATANQGSEATYESGFVIDKFPISRPNLTFSTLTVSNMSPEDSSIYLCSAACGYTFGSGTRLTVV.

The chain carries TRBV7-2 and TRBJ2-4; 12 positions agree with TRBD2. Germline V gives CDR1 SGHTA, CDR2 FQGNSA. The V gene end was trimmed by 4 bases and the J gene end by 4 bases; junction bases not matched to a gene: 5. The CDR3 consists of 16 residues. The CDR3 nucleotides are TGTGCCAGCAGCTCCCGGACTAGCGGGATTAAAAACATTCAGTACTTC. As protein: CASSSRTSGIKNIQYF.

The rearrangement uses TRBV2 and TRBJ2-6; D remains unclear. Per germline, CDR1 SNHLY and CDR2 FYNNEI. The CDR3 has 14 amino acids. V lost 3 bases, J lost 2 bases, and 5 bases lay in between. CDR3 loop: CASSEDTGANVLTF. As DNA, the CDR3 is TGTGCCAGCAGTGAGGATACTGGGGCCAACGTCCTGACTTTC. The complete variable domain, with remaining parts taken from reference TRBV2 and TRBJ2-6, reads EPEVTQTPSHQVTQMGQEVILRCVPISNHLYFYWYRQILGQKVEFLVSFYNNEISEKSEIFDDQFSVERPDGSNFTLKIRSTKLEDSAMYFCASSEDTGANVLTFGAGSRLTVL.

The rearrangement joins TRBV4-2 to TRBJ2-3; a possible D gene is TRBD2 (5 bases). Germline values: CDR1 LGHNA, CDR2 YNFKEQ. V lost 4 bases and J 2 bases, leaving 16 bases between the germline ends. The CDR3 consists of 16 residues. This CDR3 is CASSPPGGQPTDTQYF. Written as DNA, the CDR3 is TGTGCCAGCAGCCCCCCTGGCGGGCAACCCACAGATACGCAGTATTTT.

The rearrangement links TRBV7-2 to TRBJ2-7; 10 nucleotides match TRBD2. This CDR3 has 13 amino acids. V lost 8 bases and J lost 7; bases outside the gene matches: 8. Germline lookup yields CDR1 SGHTA and CDR2 FQGNSA. The chain's CDR3 is CASRQQREGEQYF. For the CDR3, the DNA is TGTGCCAGCCGACAACAGCGGGAGGGAGAGCAGTACTTC.

This clonotype was seen only a few times. The chain employs TRBV15 and TRBJ2-1; TRBD2 matches at 7 bases. CDR3 length: 13 residues. Germline V gives CDR1 LNHNV, CDR2 YYDKDF (reference sequence). V lost 0 bases, J lost 13 bases, and 6 bases stayed unmatched. CDR3 sequence reads: CATSRDQREAQFF. The CDR3 DNA sequence: TGTGCCACCAGCAGAGATCAACGGGAGGCTCAGTTCTTC.

The J gene is TRBJ2-5, the V gene TRBV29-1, with 12 nucleotides matching TRBD2. The germline V gene has CDR1 SQVTM and CDR2 ANQGSEA. The CDR3 extends over 15 amino acids. The ends lost 8 bases at V and 11 bases at J; junction bases unmatched: 18. The CDR3 loop reads CSTRSGLAGSNEQYF. CDR3 nucleotide sequence: TGCAGCACCCGATCTGGACTAGCGGGGTCCAATGAGCAGTACTTC.

The CDR3 sequence is CASSSRAGNLYNEQFF. The DNA of the CDR3 is TGTGCCAGCAGTTCCCGGGCAGGGAATCTATACAATGAGCAGTTCTTC. The chain is built from TRBV12-3 or TRBV12-4 and TRBJ2-1, with a tentative D call TRBD1 (5 bases). Trimming took 4 bases from V and 4 from J, leaving 17 bases between them. CDR3 length: 16 residues.

This chain connects TRBV7-3 to TRBJ2-3, with 9 bases identical to TRBD2. Germline V CDR1 and CDR2: SGHTA, FQGTGA. V dropped 0 bases and J dropped 2; count of bases not matched to a gene: 15. CDR3 length: 20 residues. The chain's CDR3 is CASSLTRAPGLATNTDTQYF. In DNA, the CDR3 is TGTGCCAGCAGCTTAACGAGGGCCCCGGGACTAGCTACGAACACAGATACGCAGTATTTT.